This T cell receptor (beta chain) was sequenced for a study of blood T cell repertoires in COVID-19. The trim removed 5 bases at V and 2 bases at J, leaving 4 bases unmatched. Germline V gene data show CDR1 as SGDLS and CDR2 as YYNGEE. The CDR3 covers 14 residues. The assay was immunoSEQ multiplex PCR, and TCRdb's table has in-frame clones only and misses some. The sample yields about 290,000 clones, about 85% seen once. The rearrangement joins TRBV9 to TRBJ2-3; 8 positions agree with TRBD2. The sample was peripheral blood. The clonotype comes from a woman in her forties or fifties with active or convalescent COVID-19. CDR3 DNA sequence: TGTGCCAGCAGAGGGACTAGATTCACAGATACGCAGTATTTT. Its protein product is CASRGTRFTDTQYF.